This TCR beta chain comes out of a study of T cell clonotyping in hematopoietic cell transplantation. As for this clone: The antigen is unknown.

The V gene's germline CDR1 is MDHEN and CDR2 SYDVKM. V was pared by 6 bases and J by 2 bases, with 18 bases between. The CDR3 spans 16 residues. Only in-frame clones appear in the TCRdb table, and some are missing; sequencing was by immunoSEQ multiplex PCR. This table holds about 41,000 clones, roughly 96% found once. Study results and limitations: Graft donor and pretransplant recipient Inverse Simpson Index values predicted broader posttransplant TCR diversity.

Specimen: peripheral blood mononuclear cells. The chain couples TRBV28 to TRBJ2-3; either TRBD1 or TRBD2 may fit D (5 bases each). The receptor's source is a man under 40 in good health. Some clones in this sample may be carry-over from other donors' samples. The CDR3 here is CASRSYGAVNTDTQYF. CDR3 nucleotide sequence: TGTGCCAGCAGGTCTTACGGGGCGGTTAACACAGATACGCAGTATTTT.